One sample yielded the 10 T cell receptor beta chains listed below, sequenced in a study of human T cells and chemical hapten exposure. This sample's time point: patch test 2, 6 weeks after DPC sensitization. Sample treatment: therapeutic diphenylcyclopropenone sensitization with weekly scalp DPC. Each CDR3 protein gets one entry after TCRdb re-called the RACE reads with MiXCR. This sample has 360,000 or so distinct CDR3 sequences; 6% to 7% occur once, and the top ten carry about 5.6%. Specimen: whole blood, collected in connection with sensitization to the hapten diphenylcyclopropenone (DPC). These receptors all come from a woman aged 18-29 years with alopecia areata. Some clones in this sample may be carry-over from other donors' samples.

V and J are TRBV11-3 and TRBJ2-5; no clear D. V lost 5 bases and J lost 4, with 5 bases in between. The germline V gene encodes CDR1 SGHNT and CDR2 YENEEA. The CDR3 is made up of 11 amino acids. The CDR3 DNA follows: TGTGCCAGCAGCGACGGAGAGACCCAGTACTTC. It specifies CASSDGETQYF.

This clonotype was found a few times. This chain connects TRBV5-6 to TRBJ2-5; no reliable D call. The CDR3 consists of 14 residues. From germline, CDR1 is SGHDT and CDR2 YYEEEE. The V end was cut by 2 bases, the J end by 1 base, with 9 bases between. CDR3 residues: CASSFELGQETQYF. DNA of the CDR3: TGTGCCAGCAGCTTTGAGCTCGGCCAAGAGACCCAGTACTTC.

This clonotype was recorded many times. The CDR3 here is CATSRDLTTGVDQPQHF. In DNA, the CDR3 is TGTGCCACCAGCAGAGATCTTACGACAGGGGTGGATCAGCCCCAGCATTTT. The V call is TRBV15, the J call TRBJ1-5; 8 nucleotides agree with TRBD1. Per the germline V gene, CDR1 is LNHNV and CDR2 is YYDKDF (reference sequence). The CDR3 spans 17 residues. V lost 0 bases to trimming and J lost 5 bases; unmatched junction nucleotides: 9. The full variable domain, rest sourced from reference TRBV15 and TRBJ1-5, is DAMVIQNPRYQVTQFGKPVTLSCSQTLNHNVMYWYQQKSSQAPKLLFHYYDKDFNNEADTPDNFQSRRPNTSFCFLDIRSPGLGDTAMYLCATSRDLTTGVDQPQHFGDGTRLSIL.

This chain connects TRBV7-2 to TRBJ2-5, with D unclear. Germline-derived CDR1 and CDR2 are SGHTA and FQGNSA. V was cut by 2 bases and J by 5 bases, with 6 bases left in between. The CDR3 has 12 amino acids. The CDR3 region is CASSLYGETQYF. The CDR3 region has the DNA TGTGCCAGCAGCTTATACGGGGAGACCCAGTACTTC. The full variable domain, with the rest looked up from reference TRBV7-2 and TRBJ2-5, is GAGVSQSPSNKVTEKGKDVELRCDPISGHTALYWYRQSLGQGLEFLIYFQGNSAPDKSGLPSDRFSAERTGGSVSTLTIQRTQQEDSAVYLCASSLYGETQYFGPGTRLLVL.

The rearrangement joins TRBV7-9 to TRBJ1-4; D gene unclear. V was cut by 1 base and J by 8 bases, with 14 bases left in between. The length of the CDR3 is 15 residues. The germline CDR1 and CDR2 sequences are SEHNR and FQNEAQ (reference sequence). The CDR3 region has the DNA TGTGCCAGCAGCTTAGGGAGTGCCCGATCAGAAAAACTGTTTTTT. Translated, it gives CASSLGSARSEKLFF.

This clonotype was detected ten times or more. The chain has TRBV27 and TRBJ2-6; a possible D gene is TRBD1 (6 bases). Trimming shortened V by 3 bases and J by 1 base, and 7 bases separated the two germline ends. Germline V gives CDR1 MNHEY, CDR2 SMNVEV (reference sequence). The CDR3 runs to 15 residues. CDR3 coding DNA: TGTGCCAGCAGTTTTCAGGGGTCTGGGGCCAACGTCCTGACTTTC. Protein sequence: CASSFQGSGANVLTF.

V usage is TRBV27 and J usage is TRBJ2-2; D is unresolved. There are 13 residues in the CDR3. The germline gives CDR1 MNHEY, CDR2 SMNVEV (reference sequence). Trimming removed 3 bases from V and 6 bases from J, with 8 bases in between. CDR3 protein: CASSFADPGELFF. The DNA for the CDR3 is TGTGCCAGCAGTTTTGCCGACCCCGGGGAGCTGTTTTTT.

The CDR3 coding sequence is TGTGCCAGCAGCAAACACAGGGGGCTAAATTCACCCCTCCACTTT. The encoded protein is CASSKHRGLNSPLHF. V gene TRBV9 combines with J gene TRBJ1-6, with 9 bases matching TRBD1. Germline CDR1 reads SGDLS; CDR2 reads YYNGEE. The CDR3 consists of 15 residues. V was clipped by 4 bases and J by 7 bases; unmatched bases: 6.

In its sample, this clonotype was seen many times. The chain uses TRBV19 and TRBJ1-2, with a possible D match to TRBD1 (6 bases). Trimming stripped 6 bases from V and 4 bases from J, with 9 bases between. Germline CDR1 and CDR2: LNHDA and SQIVND (reference sequence). The CDR3 sequence is 12 residues long. The DNA for the CDR3 is TGTGCCAGTAGCGAGGGGGGCTATGGCTACACCTTC. This encodes CASSEGGYGYTF.

The V and J genes are TRBV6-2 or TRBV6-3 and TRBJ2-1, with D hard to call. This CDR3 spans 15 amino acids. Trimming shortened V by 7 bases and J by 0 bases, and 13 bases separated the two germline ends. Germline loops: CDR1 MNHEY, CDR2 SVGEGT. The CDR3 reads CASTRPTYSYNEQFF. CDR3 nucleotide sequence: TGTGCCAGCACGCGCCCAACGTACTCCTACAATGAGCAGTTCTTC.